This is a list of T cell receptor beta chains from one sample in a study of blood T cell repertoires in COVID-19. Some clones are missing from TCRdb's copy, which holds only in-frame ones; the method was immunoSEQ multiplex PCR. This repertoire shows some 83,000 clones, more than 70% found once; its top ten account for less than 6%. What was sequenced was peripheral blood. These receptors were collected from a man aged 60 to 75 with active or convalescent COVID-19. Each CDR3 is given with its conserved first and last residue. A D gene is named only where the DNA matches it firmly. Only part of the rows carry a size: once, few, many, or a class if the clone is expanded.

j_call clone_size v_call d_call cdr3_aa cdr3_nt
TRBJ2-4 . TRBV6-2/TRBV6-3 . CASSYSITSLDIQYF TGTGCCAGCAGTTACTCGATTACTAGCCTGGACATTCAGTACTTC
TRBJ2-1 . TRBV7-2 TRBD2 CASSFQLAGGEQFF TGTGCCAGCAGCTTCCAGTTAGCGGGGGGTGAGCAGTTCTTC
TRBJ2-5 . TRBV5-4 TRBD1 CASSLSGQGAIGETQYF TGTGCCAGCAGCTTATCGGGACAGGGGGCCATTGGAGAGACCCAGTACTTC
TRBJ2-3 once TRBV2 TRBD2 CASTILAGSRGDTQYF TGTGCCAGCACCATACTAGCGGGGTCCCGGGGAGATACGCAGTATTTT
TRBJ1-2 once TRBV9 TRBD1 CASSVVGTGLYGYTF TGTGCCAGCAGCGTAGTAGGGACAGGGTTATATGGCTACACCTTC
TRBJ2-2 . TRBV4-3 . CASRGELIAGELFF TGCGCCAGCAGAGGAGAGCTTATTGCCGGGGAGCTGTTTTTT
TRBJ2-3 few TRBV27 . CASSLFGGAFADTQYF TGTGCCAGCAGTTTATTTGGGGGGGCTTTCGCAGATACGCAGTATTTT
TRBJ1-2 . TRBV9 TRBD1 CASSSGTGRDGYTF TGTGCCAGCAGCTCCGGGACAGGGCGGGATGGCTACACCTTC
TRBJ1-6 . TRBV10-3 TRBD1 CAISEGTAVSPLHF TGTGCCATCAGTGAGGGGACAGCCGTTTCACCCCTCCACTTT
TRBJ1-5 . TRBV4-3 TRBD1 CASSQDRGQPQHF TGCGCCAGCAGCCAGGACAGGGGTCAGCCCCAGCATTTT
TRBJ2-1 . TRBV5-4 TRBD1 CASSSGQGNLEWSYNEQFF TGTGCCAGCAGCTCTGGACAGGGAAATTTAGAGTGGTCCTACAATGAGCAGTTCTTC
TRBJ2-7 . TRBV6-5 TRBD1 CASTSTGAPYEQYF TGTGCCAGCACCTCGACAGGGGCTCCGTACGAGCAGTACTTC
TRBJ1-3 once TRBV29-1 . CSVGELSRAGNTIYF TGCAGCGTTGGAGAGTTGAGTCGGGCTGGAAACACCATATATTTT
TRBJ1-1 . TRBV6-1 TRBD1 CASSDLTGQGGPNKAFF TGTGCCAGCAGTGACCTCACTGGACAGGGCGGGCCTAATAAAGCTTTCTTT
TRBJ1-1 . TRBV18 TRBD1 CASSVRQGRSNTEAFF TGTGCCAGCTCAGTGAGACAGGGGAGGTCGAACACTGAAGCTTTCTTT
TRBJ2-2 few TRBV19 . CASTYEGAGELFF TGTGCCAGTACCTATGAGGGGGCCGGGGAGCTGTTTTTT
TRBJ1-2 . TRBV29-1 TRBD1 CSVTQGAGEPYTF TGCAGCGTTACACAGGGGGCGGGAGAACCCTACACCTTC
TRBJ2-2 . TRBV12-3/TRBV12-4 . CASTPRVSGELFF TGTGCCAGCACCCCCAGGGTTTCTGGGGAGCTGTTTTTT
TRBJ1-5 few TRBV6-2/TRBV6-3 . CASSFTGKNQPQHF TGTGCCAGCAGTTTTACAGGGAAAAATCAGCCCCAGCATTTT
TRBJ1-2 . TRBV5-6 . CASSPDGIRGYGYTF TGTGCCAGCAGCCCCGACGGGATCAGGGGATATGGCTACACCTTC
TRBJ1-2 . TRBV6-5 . CASSLQGGNGYTF TGTGCCAGCAGCCTCCAGGGAGGCAACGGCTACACCTTC
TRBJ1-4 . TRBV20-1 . CSAVRREELFF TGCAGTGCCGTTAGGAGGGAGGAACTGTTTTTT
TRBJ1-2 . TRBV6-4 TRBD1 CASRSGTGGYGYTF TGTGCCAGCAGATCCGGGACAGGGGGCTATGGCTACACCTTC
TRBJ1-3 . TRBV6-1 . CASSEGQWSFIYF TGTGCCAGCAGTGAAGGTCAATGGAGCTTCATATATTTT
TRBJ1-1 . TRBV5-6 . CASSWDTNTEAFF TGTGCCAGCAGCTGGGACACGAACACTGAAGCTTTCTTT
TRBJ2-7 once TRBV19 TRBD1 CASSPLTGGYEQYF TGTGCCAGTAGTCCCCTAACAGGGGGCTACGAGCAGTACTTC
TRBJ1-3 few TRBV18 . CASSPEGVSGNTIYF TGTGCCAGCTCACCAGAGGGGGTCTCTGGAAACACCATATATTTT
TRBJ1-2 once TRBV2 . CASKYSPPASGYGYTF TGTGCCAGCAAGTATTCCCCGCCGGCCTCAGGCTATGGCTACACCTTC
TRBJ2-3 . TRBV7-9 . CASSLGPQESDTQYF TGTGCCAGCAGCTTAGGGCCGCAGGAATCAGATACGCAGTATTTT
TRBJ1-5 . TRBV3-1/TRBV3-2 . CASSLGNLNQPQHF TGTGCCAGCAGCCTCGGGAACCTCAATCAGCCCCAGCATTTT
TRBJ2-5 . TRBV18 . CASSGRLIRGAGETQYF TGTGCCAGCTCAGGTCGGCTAATCCGCGGGGCCGGGGAGACCCAGTACTTC
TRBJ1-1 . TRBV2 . CASSPPRVSNTEAFF TGTGCCAGCAGCCCGCCCAGGGTTTCGAACACTGAAGCTTTCTTT
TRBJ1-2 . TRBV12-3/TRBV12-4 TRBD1 CASSTRTGGGYTF TGTGCCAGCAGCACAAGGACAGGGGGCGGCTACACCTTC
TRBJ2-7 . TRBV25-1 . CASSDHQGALNYEQYF TGTGCCAGCAGTGACCATCAGGGCGCCCTTAACTACGAGCAGTACTTC
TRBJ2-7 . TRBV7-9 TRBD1 CASSGQGVNEQYF TGTGCCAGCAGCGGGCAGGGGGTTAACGAGCAGTACTTC
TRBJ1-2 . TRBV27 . CASSLKPRFSYGYTF TGTGCCAGCAGTTTAAAACCCAGGTTTAGCTATGGCTACACCTTC
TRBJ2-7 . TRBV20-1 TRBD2 CSATSGHEQYF TGCAGTGCTACTAGCGGGCACGAGCAGTACTTC
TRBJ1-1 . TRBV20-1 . CSASGGRTEAFF TGCAGTGCTAGTGGAGGGAGGACTGAAGCTTTCTTT
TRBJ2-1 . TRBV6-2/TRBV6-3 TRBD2 CASSWTSGAGTNEQFF TGTGCCAGCAGTTGGACTAGCGGGGCGGGAACCAATGAGCAGTTCTTC
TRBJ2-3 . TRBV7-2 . CASSPGLGTDTQYF TGTGCCAGCAGCCCCGGGTTGGGCACAGATACGCAGTATTTT
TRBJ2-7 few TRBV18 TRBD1 CASSPASGGPSYEQYF TGTGCCAGCTCACCGGCATCAGGGGGCCCCTCCTACGAGCAGTACTTC
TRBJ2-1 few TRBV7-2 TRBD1 CASSLVLRTGPNEQFF TGTGCCAGCAGCTTAGTTCTCAGGACAGGCCCCAATGAGCAGTTCTTC
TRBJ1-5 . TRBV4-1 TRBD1 CASSQPDRGLNQPQHF TGCGCCAGCAGCCAACCCGACAGGGGGCTCAATCAGCCCCAGCATTTT
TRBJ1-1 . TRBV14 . CASSEQDGTEAFF TGTGCCAGCAGTGAACAGGACGGCACTGAAGCTTTCTTT
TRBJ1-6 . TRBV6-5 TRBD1 CASSLTGPNSPLHF TGTGCCAGTTCACTGACAGGGCCTAATTCACCCCTCCACTTT
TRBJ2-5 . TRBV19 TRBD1 CASSAWDRGEETQYF TGTGCCAGTAGTGCGTGGGACAGGGGGGAAGAGACCCAGTACTTC
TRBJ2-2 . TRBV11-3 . CASSPGRAFGELFF TGTGCCAGCAGCCCGGGCAGGGCCTTCGGGGAGCTGTTTTTT
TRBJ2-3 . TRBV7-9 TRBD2 CASSLGASGGTDTQYF TGTGCCAGCAGCTTAGGAGCTAGCGGGGGCACAGATACGCAGTATTTT